These 15 T cell receptor beta chains were all obtained from the same sample, sequenced in a study of shared clonotypes between healthy human individuals. Generated by immunoSEQ multiplex PCR, the TCRdb table keeps only in-frame clones and is missing some. The sample lists about 2.3 million clones; about nine tenths were seen once. Sequenced material: naive CD4+ T cells from PBMCs. As for subset: CD45RA+ positively selected. The receptors were sampled from a man younger than 35 in good health. Some clones in this sample may be carry-over from other donors' samples.

Details on this clone: This sample includes further DNA sequences coding for the same CDR3. V usage is TRBV6-6 and J usage is TRBJ2-7; no reliable D call. The V end lost 5 bases, the J end lost 0 bases, and 5 bases lay between the germline ends. Germline loops: CDR1 MNHNY, CDR2 SVGAGI (reference sequence). The CDR3 length is 12 residues. The CDR3 reads CASSPSSYEQYF. The CDR3 coding sequence is TGTGCCAGCAGTCCCAGCTCCTACGAGCAGTACTTC.

In its sample, this clone was seen a few times. The chain recombines TRBV30 with TRBJ1-1; D unclear. Germline V gives CDR1 GTSNPN, CDR2 SVGIG (reference sequence). The CDR3 is 10 amino acids. With 8 bases removed from V and 6 bases from J, the gap between germline ends came to 10 bases. The CDR3 DNA sequence: TGTGCCCTCGGGCTAGCTGAAGCTTTCTTT. Its translation: CALGLAEAFF.

The chain couples TRBV5-4 to TRBJ2-3; weak D call: TRBD2 (5 bases). The CDR3 runs to 15 residues. Trimming left V 4 bases short and J 1 base short, with 13 bases between. CDR1 and CDR2 (germline): SGHNT, YYREEE (reference sequence). As DNA, the CDR3 is TGTGCCAGCAGCGGGGAAGGGAGTGGCACAGATACGCAGTATTTT. It specifies CASSGEGSGTDTQYF.

The V and J genes are TRBV11-3 and TRBJ1-3; possibly TRBD1 for D (5 bases). Germline CDR1 SGHNT, CDR2 YENEEA. The CDR3 consists of 15 residues. Trimming removed 0 bases from V and 2 bases from J, with 8 bases in between. The CDR3 DNA sequence: TGTGCCAGCAGCTTAGAGGGGACGACTGGAAACACCATATATTTT. It codes for CASSLEGTTGNTIYF. The whole variable domain, filled in from reference TRBV11-3 and TRBJ1-3, reads EAGVVQSPRYKIIEKKQPVAFWCNPISGHNTLYWYLQNLGQGPELLIRYENEEAVDDSQLPKDRFSAERLKGVDSTLKIQPAELGDSAVYLCASSLEGTTGNTIYFGEGSWLTVV.

The J gene is TRBJ2-3, the V gene TRBV30, with TRBD1 identical over 11 bases. Trimming cost V 2 bases and J 6 bases; bases outside gene matches: 10. Germline values: CDR1 GTSNPN, CDR2 SVGIG (reference sequence). This CDR3 spans 16 amino acids. CDR3 in DNA: TGTGCCTGGAGTTTTACGGGACAGGGGGATTGGGATACGCAGTATTTT. Amino acids: CAWSFTGQGDWDTQYF.

The V gene is TRBV7-3, the J gene TRBJ2-5, with a possible D match to TRBD2 (6 bases). Between the trimmed V and J ends, which lost 3 bases and 5 bases, there was a span of 7 bases. The CDR3 totals 12 residues. Germline-derived CDR1 and CDR2 are SGHTA and FQGTGA. The CDR3 loop is CASSFRGETQYF. CDR3 DNA: TGTGCCAGCAGCTTCCGGGGGGAGACCCAGTACTTC.

The chain uses TRBV5-1 and TRBJ2-7; the match to TRBD2 covers 14 bases. The CDR3 extends over 16 amino acids. Losses at the gene ends were 4 bases for V and 6 bases for J; bases not matched to a gene: 9. Germline-derived CDR1 and CDR2 are SGHRS and YFSETQ. The CDR3 nucleotides read TGCGCCAGCAGCAAAGCGCCGGGACTAGCGGGAGTCGAGCAGTACTTC. As protein: CASSKAPGLAGVEQYF.

The V gene is TRBV5-1, the J gene TRBJ2-3; 15 bases line up with TRBD2. Germline V gene sequence: CDR1 SGHRS, CDR2 YFSETQ. The CDR3 extends over 18 amino acids. The V segment lost 4 bases and the J segment 5 bases; nucleotides outside the gene matches: 11. CDR3 amino acids: CASSLGLAGGGYGDTQYF. The CDR3 coding sequence is TGCGCCAGCAGCCTGGGACTAGCGGGAGGCGGATATGGAGATACGCAGTATTTT.

V and J are TRBV7-9 and TRBJ1-2, with 9 bases lining up with TRBD1. This CDR3 is 16 amino acids long. Unmatched junction bases numbered 4, after V lost 1 base and J lost 1 base. Germline V gene lookup returns CDR1 SEHNR and CDR2 FQNEAQ (reference sequence). The CDR3 region has the DNA TGTGCCAGCAGCTTAGTGAGGGACAGGGATAACTATGGCTACACCTTC. Residues: CASSLVRDRDNYGYTF.

This clone was seen once. V usage is TRBV7-9 and J usage is TRBJ2-2; 7 positions match TRBD1. CDR1 is SEHNR, CDR2 FQNEAQ, per germline (reference sequence). The CDR3 runs to 14 residues. Germline trimming cut 0 bases from V and 11 bases from J; bases unmatched to any gene: 6. The CDR3 sequence: CASSLALGQPELFF. For the CDR3, the DNA is TGTGCCAGCAGCTTAGCTTTGGGACAGCCCGAGCTGTTTTTT.

The gene calls are TRBV5-6 and TRBJ1-6, with a weak D call TRBD1 (5 bases). Germline V gene lookup returns CDR1 SGHDT and CDR2 YYEEEE. The CDR3 runs 15 residues. Trimming pared 5 bases from V and 7 bases from J, leaving 16 bases between. CDR3 sequence: CASSFRGFENSPLHF. DNA of the CDR3: TGTGCCAGCAGTTTTCGGGGGTTCGAGAATTCACCCCTCCACTTT.

In regard to this clone: This specimen includes other DNA sequences encoding the same CDR3. The CDR3 nucleotides read TGTGCCTGGAGTGTATTGACAGCTAATTCACCCCTCCACTTT. This codes for CAWSVLTANSPLHF. This rearrangement joins TRBV30 to TRBJ1-6; maybe TRBD1 (5 bases). Germline-derived CDR1 and CDR2 are GTSNPN and SVGIG (reference sequence). The CDR3 loop spans 14 amino acids. V was trimmed by 0 bases and J by 6 bases, leaving 9 bases between them.

The chain has TRBV5-1 and TRBJ1-1; D possibly corresponds to TRBD1 (6 bases). The CDR3 is 15 residues long. Per the germline V gene, CDR1 is SGHRS and CDR2 is YFSETQ. V was cut by 1 base and J by 3 bases, with 13 bases left in between. The CDR3 loop is CASSLTGPGYTEAFF. The CDR3 DNA reads TGCGCCAGCAGCTTGACAGGGCCAGGATACACTGAAGCTTTCTTT.

This clone appeared a single time. The chain links TRBV19 to TRBJ2-7; D may be TRBD1 (5 bases). Trimming stripped 6 bases from V and 5 bases from J, with 17 bases between. CDR1 is LNHDA and CDR2 is SQIVND in the germline V gene (reference sequence). The CDR3 sequence is 14 residues long. CDR3 nucleotides: TGTGCCAGTAGAGGCCAGGGTGAAGGTCACGAGCAGTACTTC. This codes for CASRGQGEGHEQYF.

This clone was counted once. The chain recombines TRBV28 with TRBJ2-3; tentative D call: TRBD2 (5 bases). V lost 2 bases and J lost 1, with 13 bases in between. The CDR3 length is 16 residues. CDR1 and CDR2 from the germline V gene are MDHEN and SYDVKM. CDR3 nucleotides: TGTGCCAGCAGTTTACGGCGGGCATATGGCACAGATACGCAGTATTTT. Encoded protein: CASSLRRAYGTDTQYF.